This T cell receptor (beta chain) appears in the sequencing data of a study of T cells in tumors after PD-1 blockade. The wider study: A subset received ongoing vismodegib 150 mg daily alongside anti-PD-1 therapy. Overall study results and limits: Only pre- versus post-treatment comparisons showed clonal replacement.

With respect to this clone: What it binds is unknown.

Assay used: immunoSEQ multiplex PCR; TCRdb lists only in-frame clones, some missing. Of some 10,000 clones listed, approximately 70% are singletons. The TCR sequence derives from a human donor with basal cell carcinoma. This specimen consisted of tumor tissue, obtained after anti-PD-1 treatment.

This chain's CDR3 is CASSQGGGLNTEAFF. The CDR3, as DNA: TGTGCCAGCAGCCAAGGGGGGGGGCTGAACACTGAAGCTTTCTTT. The rearrangement links TRBV3-1 (or the pseudogene TRBV3-2) to TRBJ1-1; tentative D call: TRBD1 (6 bases). The CDR3 length is 15 residues. The V end was cut by 1 base, the J end by 0 bases, with 9 bases between. The germline V gene encodes CDR1 LGHDT and CDR2 YNNKEL (reference sequence).